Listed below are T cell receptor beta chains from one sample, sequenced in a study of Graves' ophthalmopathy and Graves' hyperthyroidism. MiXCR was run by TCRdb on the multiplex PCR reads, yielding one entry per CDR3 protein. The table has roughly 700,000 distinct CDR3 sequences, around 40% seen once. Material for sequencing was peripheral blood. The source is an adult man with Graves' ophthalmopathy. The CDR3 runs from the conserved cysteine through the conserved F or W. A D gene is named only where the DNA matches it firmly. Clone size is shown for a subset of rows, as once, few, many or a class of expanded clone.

CDR3: CASSPGVTTDTQYF
DNA: TGTGCCAGCAGCCCCGGAGTAACCACAGATACGCAGTATTTT
V: TRBV5-4
size: NA
length: 14
D: NA
J: TRBJ2-3

CDR3: CASSRLLPTNEKLFF
DNA: TGCGCCAGCAGTAGACTCTTACCAACTAATGAAAAACTGTTTTTT
V: TRBV10-2
size: many
length: 15
D: NA
J: TRBJ1-4

CDR3: CSATGTGVGGELFF
DNA: TGCAGCGCCACCGGCACAGGGGTTGGCGGGGAGCTGTTTTTT
V: TRBV29-1
size: few
length: 14
D: TRBD1
J: TRBJ2-2

CDR3: CASSNNRDLAPGELFF
DNA: TGTGCCAGCAGCAACAACCGGGACCTCGCCCCCGGGGAGCTGTTTTTT
V: TRBV7-9
size: NA
length: 16
D: NA
J: TRBJ2-2

CDR3: CASRNRDRPRGEQYF
DNA: TGTGCCAGCAGAAACAGGGACAGACCGCGTGGCGAGCAGTACTTC
V: TRBV6-1
size: few
length: 15
D: TRBD1
J: TRBJ2-7

CDR3: CASSLKAMDGSYEQYF
DNA: TGTGCCAGCAGCTTAAAGGCGATGGACGGCTCCTACGAGCAGTACTTC
V: TRBV7-9
size: NA
length: 16
D: NA
J: TRBJ2-7

CDR3: CASSAQGASRTEAFF
DNA: TGTGCCAGCAGTGCTCAGGGGGCTTCGCGCACTGAAGCTTTCTTT
V: TRBV12-3/TRBV12-4
size: NA
length: 15
D: TRBD1
J: TRBJ1-1

CDR3: CAISDSNQPLHF
DNA: TGTGCCATCAGTGACAGCAATCAGCCCCTCCACTTT
V: TRBV10-3
size: NA
length: 12
D: NA
J: TRBJ1-6

CDR3: CASSLQGNGYTF
DNA: TGTGCCAGCAGCCTTCAGGGAAATGGCTACACCTTC
V: TRBV13
size: many
length: 12
D: NA
J: TRBJ1-2

CDR3: CASSYNPGQENTEAFF
DNA: TGTGCCAGCAGTTACAATCCCGGACAGGAGAACACTGAAGCTTTCTTT
V: TRBV10-3
size: NA
length: 16
D: TRBD1
J: TRBJ1-1

CDR3: CASSLFGGAQETQYF
DNA: TGTGCCAGCAGCCTCTTCGGGGGCGCCCAAGAGACCCAGTACTTC
V: TRBV3-1
size: NA
length: 15
D: NA
J: TRBJ2-5

CDR3: CASRVATGSYGYTF
DNA: TGTGCCAGCAGAGTGGCGACAGGATCCTATGGCTACACCTTC
V: TRBV25-1
size: NA
length: 14
D: NA
J: TRBJ1-2

CDR3: CASSPGLAGGTQETQYF
DNA: TGCGCCAGCAGCCCGGGACTAGCGGGAGGAACTCAAGAGACCCAGTACTTC
V: TRBV7-9
size: NA
length: 17
D: TRBD2
J: TRBJ2-5

CDR3: CASSLQGNVGEKLFF
DNA: TGTGCCAGCAGTCTACAGGGGAACGTAGGTGAAAAACTGTTTTTT
V: TRBV10-3
size: NA
length: 15
D: TRBD1
J: TRBJ1-4

CDR3: CASSVQARANYGYTF
DNA: TGTGCCAGCAGTGTCCAGGCCAGAGCTAACTATGGCTACACCTTC
V: TRBV2
size: many
length: 15
D: NA
J: TRBJ1-2

CDR3: CASRRQADNSPLHF
DNA: TGTGCCAGCAGGCGACAGGCGGATAATTCACCCCTCCACTTT
V: TRBV25-1
size: NA
length: 14
D: NA
J: TRBJ1-6

CDR3: CAGSIVRNQGEQYF
DNA: TGTGCCGGCAGTATAGTGCGAAATCAGGGCGAGCAGTACTTC
V: TRBV7-8
size: NA
length: 14
D: NA
J: TRBJ2-7

CDR3: CASVRFNQPQHF
DNA: TGTGCCAGCGTACGTTTCAATCAGCCCCAGCATTTT
V: TRBV25-1
size: few
length: 12
D: NA
J: TRBJ1-5

CDR3: CASSRPTESGANVLTF
DNA: TGCGCCAGTTCGCGACCTACAGAGTCTGGGGCCAACGTCCTGACTTTC
V: TRBV5-1
size: many
length: 16
D: NA
J: TRBJ2-6

CDR3: CASRTLSTLYEQYF
DNA: TGTGCCAGCAGGACCCTTTCGACCCTATACGAGCAGTACTTC
V: TRBV6-6
size: NA
length: 14
D: NA
J: TRBJ2-7

CDR3: CASSDPSGTGGQETQYF
DNA: TGTGCCAGCAGTGACCCGTCCGGGACAGGGGGACAAGAGACCCAGTACTTC
V: TRBV25-1
size: once
length: 17
D: TRBD1
J: TRBJ2-5

CDR3: CSARGGGAGSYGYTF
DNA: TGCAGTGCTAGAGGGGGGGGCGCAGGGTCCTATGGCTACACCTTC
V: TRBV20-1
size: few
length: 15
D: NA
J: TRBJ1-2

CDR3: CASSLLRRENTGELFF
DNA: TGTGCCAGCAGCCTCCTCCGCAGGGAGAACACCGGGGAGCTGTTTTTT
V: TRBV7-9
size: NA
length: 16
D: NA
J: TRBJ2-2

CDR3: CSARGRVSPYEQYF
DNA: TGCAGTGCTAGAGGTCGAGTCAGTCCCTACGAGCAGTACTTC
V: TRBV20-1
size: NA
length: 14
D: NA
J: TRBJ2-7

CDR3: CASSPTGGHQPQHF
DNA: TGTGCCAGCAGCCCGACAGGGGGACATCAGCCCCAGCATTTT
V: TRBV12-3/TRBV12-4
size: many
length: 14
D: TRBD1
J: TRBJ1-5

CDR3: CASSFSSGFGETQYF
DNA: TGTGCCAGCAGCTTCAGTAGCGGGTTTGGTGAGACCCAGTACTTC
V: TRBV7-2
size: many
length: 15
D: TRBD2
J: TRBJ2-5

CDR3: CASSRKGQGNTEAFF
DNA: TGTGCCAGCAGCCGCAAGGGACAGGGGAACACTGAAGCTTTCTTT
V: TRBV7-9
size: NA
length: 15
D: TRBD1
J: TRBJ1-1

CDR3: CASSLGVGVLETQYF
DNA: TGTGCCAGCAGCTTAGGGGTCGGGGTTCTGGAGACCCAGTACTTC
V: TRBV7-9
size: NA
length: 15
D: NA
J: TRBJ2-5

CDR3: CSLWSGEWTYEQYF
DNA: TGCAGCTTATGGAGCGGGGAATGGACCTACGAGCAGTACTTC
V: TRBV29-1
size: NA
length: 14
D: TRBD2
J: TRBJ2-7

CDR3: CASSAAGEKLFF
DNA: TGTGCCAGCAGTGCGGCGGGAGAAAAACTGTTTTTT
V: TRBV25-1
size: many
length: 12
D: NA
J: TRBJ1-4

CDR3: CASSLEGWGGDNTEAFF
DNA: TGTGCCAGCAGCTTAGAAGGATGGGGGGGGGACAACACTGAAGCTTTCTTT
V: TRBV7-9
size: NA
length: 17
D: NA
J: TRBJ1-1

CDR3: CASGHWTGSLEQYF
DNA: TGTGCTAGTGGTCATTGGACAGGGTCCCTCGAGCAGTACTTC
V: TRBV12-3/TRBV12-4
size: NA
length: 14
D: TRBD1
J: TRBJ2-7

CDR3: CAISVGTGEPSPLHF
DNA: TGTGCCATCAGTGTTGGGACAGGGGAACCTTCACCCCTCCACTTT
V: TRBV10-3
size: once
length: 15
D: TRBD1
J: TRBJ1-6

CDR3: CASSDPRGRDEQYF
DNA: TGTGCCAGCAGTGATCCCAGGGGGCGCGACGAGCAGTACTTC
V: TRBV2
size: many
length: 14
D: TRBD1
J: TRBJ2-7

CDR3: CSVEVSTSGGRRGAQYF
DNA: TGCAGCGTTGAGGTTTCGACTAGCGGGGGCCGTCGGGGGGCCCAGTACTTC
V: TRBV29-1
size: NA
length: 17
D: TRBD2
J: TRBJ2-5

CDR3: CASRRQSGGYTF
DNA: TGTGCCAGCAGAAGACAGTCGGGCGGCTACACCTTC
V: TRBV2
size: many
length: 12
D: NA
J: TRBJ1-2

CDR3: CASSAGTSGSTDTQYF
DNA: TGTGCCAGCAGTGCCGGGACTAGCGGGAGCACAGATACGCAGTATTTT
V: TRBV2
size: NA
length: 16
D: TRBD2
J: TRBJ2-3

CDR3: CASNLRALSYEQYF
DNA: TGTGCCAGTAACCTCAGGGCCCTCTCCTACGAGCAGTACTTC
V: TRBV19
size: NA
length: 14
D: NA
J: TRBJ2-7

CDR3: CSGQGAGYEQYF
DNA: TGCAGCGGACAGGGGGCTGGCTACGAGCAGTACTTC
V: TRBV29-1
size: NA
length: 12
D: TRBD1
J: TRBJ2-7

CDR3: CASSLQGRFGQPQHF
DNA: TGTGCCAGCAGCCTACAGGGCCGGTTCGGGCAGCCCCAGCATTTT
V: TRBV24-1
size: NA
length: 15
D: NA
J: TRBJ1-5

CDR3: CSASGRQGYEQYF
DNA: TGCAGTGCTAGTGGACGACAGGGCTACGAGCAGTACTTC
V: TRBV20-1
size: many
length: 13
D: TRBD1
J: TRBJ2-7

CDR3: CATSDPSGTGLETQYF
DNA: TGTGCCACCAGTGATCCGTCCGGGACAGGGCTAGAGACCCAGTACTTC
V: TRBV24-1
size: many
length: 16
D: TRBD1
J: TRBJ2-5

CDR3: CASSSPRLYEQYF
DNA: TGTGCCAGCAGTAGCCCAAGGCTCTACGAGCAGTACTTC
V: TRBV11-2
size: NA
length: 13
D: NA
J: TRBJ2-7